This T cell receptor beta chain was captured in a study of T cell responses to AZD1222 COVID-19 vaccine. Regarding the study as a whole: Once two AZD1222 doses were given, Spike-specific TCR breadth and depth went up. Of the AZD1222 recipients, only five to seven were seropositive at baseline.

Turning to this clone: Its antigen is still unknown. Compared with germline, one end of the junction differs, possibly owing to a read error. Other DNA sequences in this specimen translate into the identical CDR3.

CDR1 is SNHLY, CDR2 FYNNEI, per germline. The length of the CDR3 is 18 residues. This table comes from immunoSEQ multiplex PCR, and its TCRdb copy is limited to in-frame clones, with some not included. The profile covers more than 95,000 clones, with 70% to 85% appearing a single time and about 25% taken by the ten largest. The chain is built from TRBV2 and TRBJ1-5, with a possible D match to TRBD1 (6 bases). The clonotype comes from an adult who received the AZD1222 COVID-19 vaccine. Sequenced material: peripheral blood, taken 28 days after the second AZD1222 dose. CDR3 residues: CASRKGYLVTGGNQPQHF. DNA of the CDR3: TGTGCCAGCAGAAAAGGGTATTTGGTGACAGGAGGAAATCAGCCTCAGCATTTT.